This is a list of T cell receptor beta chains from one sample in a study of T cell responses to AZD1222 COVID-19 vaccine. The method was immunoSEQ multiplex PCR; TCRdb's version includes in-frame clones alone and lacks a portion of them. The data show about 120,000 clones, with over 75% seen just once and 7% to 9% held by the top ten. Sequencing was performed on peripheral blood, taken on day 0 of AZD1222 vaccination. Receptor source: an adult in good health. Each CDR3 is given with its conserved first and last residue. The D gene is left open where the match is weak. Size values are once, few and many counts, or a class for expanded clones, and some rows have none.

d_call j_call clone_size v_call cdr3_nt cdr3_aa
NA TRBJ1-2 many TRBV12-5 TGTGCTAGTGGTTTGGACCCCGGAACCTATGGCTACACCTTC CASGLDPGTYGYTF
TRBD2 TRBJ2-3 NA TRBV30 TGTGCCTGGAGCCGTAGCGGGAGAGTGGCAGATACGCAGTATTTT CAWSRSGRVADTQYF
NA TRBJ2-1 NA TRBV3-1/TRBV3-2 TGTGCCCCTGGGGCTCGCAATGAGCAGTTCTTC CAPGARNEQFF
NA TRBJ2-7 NA TRBV3-1/TRBV3-2 TGTGCCAGCAGCCCCAGTGGGGCAGGGGGGGCCTACGAGCAGTACTTC CASSPSGAGGAYEQYF
TRBD2 TRBJ2-7 NA TRBV7-3 TGTGCCAGCAGTTTCACCGGGACTAGTGGAGAGCAGTACTTC CASSFTGTSGEQYF
TRBD1 TRBJ2-7 few TRBV10-3 TGTGCCATCAAAGGACAGGGGGAGGCCTACGAGCAGTACTTC CAIKGQGEAYEQYF
TRBD2 TRBJ2-3 NA TRBV6-1 TGTGCCAGCAGTGAAGCTACGCGGGAGGCGACAGATACGCAGTATTTT CASSEATREATDTQYF
NA TRBJ2-7 NA TRBV18 TGTGCCAGCTCACGGTCCGGGAACTACGAGCAGTACTTC CASSRSGNYEQYF
NA TRBJ2-7 NA TRBV7-9 TGTGCCAGCAGCTCGACGTCATACGTCAGCGGATCCTACGAGCAGTACTTC CASSSTSYVSGSYEQYF
NA TRBJ2-3 NA TRBV4-1 TGCGCCAGCAGCCAATTCGCCGGGACCCGGGGGCCAGATACGCAGTATTTT CASSQFAGTRGPDTQYF
TRBD2 TRBJ2-1 NA TRBV11-2 TGTGCCAGCAGTTCCCGGGAGGGCTTTTTTAATGAGCAGTTCTTC CASSSREGFFNEQFF
NA TRBJ1-6 NA TRBV29-1 TGCAGCGTTAGGGAGAGCTCCTATAATTCACCCCTCCACTTT CSVRESSYNSPLHF
TRBD2 TRBJ2-5 NA TRBV24-1 TGTGCCACCAGTGATTCTGCCGGGGGGGAGACCCAGTACTTC CATSDSAGGETQYF
NA TRBJ2-7 NA TRBV30 TGTGCCTGGAGCCCCACTCTGTCCGAGCAGTACTTC CAWSPTLSEQYF
TRBD2 TRBJ2-7 NA TRBV30 TGTGCCTGGAGTTCTAGCGGGAAAACCTACGAGCAGTACTTC CAWSSSGKTYEQYF
NA TRBJ2-3 NA TRBV7-2 TGTGCCAGCAGCTGGAGGGGGTCAACAGATACGCAGTATTTT CASSWRGSTDTQYF
TRBD1 TRBJ1-1 NA TRBV19 TGTGCCAGTAGTATATTCAGGGACAGTGAAGCTTTCTTT CASSIFRDSEAFF
NA TRBJ2-7 once TRBV2 TGTGCCAGCAGTTTACAGGGTTACGAGCAGTACTTC CASSLQGYEQYF
TRBD2 TRBJ2-1 once TRBV6-5 TGTGCCAGCAGTCCCACTAGCGGGGGGCTCAATGAGCAGTTCTTC CASSPTSGGLNEQFF
NA TRBJ1-4 NA TRBV25-1 TGTGCCAGCAGTGAAGATGGGGTGAATGGTGAAAAACTGTTTTTT CASSEDGVNGEKLFF
NA TRBJ2-2 NA TRBV10-2 TGCGCCAGCAACACGGCCGGTTTCAGGAACACCGGGGAGCTGTTTTTT CASNTAGFRNTGELFF
NA TRBJ1-5 NA TRBV28 TGTGCCAGCAGGTCCGGGGGGGGAGGCAATCAGCCCCAGCATTTT CASRSGGGGNQPQHF
TRBD1 TRBJ2-2 NA TRBV19 TGTGCCAGTAGTCTCGTAAGGGGGCCCCACACCGGGGAGCTGTTTTTT CASSLVRGPHTGELFF
NA TRBJ2-7 few TRBV19 TGTGCCAGTAGTACCCGCGGCGGAGCCTACGAGCAGTACTTC CASSTRGGAYEQYF
NA TRBJ2-7 NA TRBV3-1/TRBV3-2 TGTGCCAGCAGCCAAGATCCAATCGTGGCAGGGAGAGGCGAGCAGTACTTC CASSQDPIVAGRGEQYF
NA TRBJ2-2 NA TRBV7-2 TGTGCCAGCAGCTCACTAAGGGCCACCGGGGAGCTGTTTTTT CASSSLRATGELFF
NA TRBJ1-3 NA TRBV5-6 TGTGCCAGCAGCTTGGATCCCTCTGGAAACACCATATATTTT CASSLDPSGNTIYF
NA TRBJ2-5 once TRBV29-1 TGCAGCGCCGAAGGAGGGGCACAAGAGACCCAGTACTTC CSAEGGAQETQYF
TRBD1 TRBJ1-4 NA TRBV30 TGTGCCTGGAGGACAGGGAGTGAAAAACTGTTTTTT CAWRTGSEKLFF
NA TRBJ2-2 NA TRBV2 TGTGCCAGCAAGGACACCAACGCCGGGGAGCTGTTTTTT CASKDTNAGELFF
NA TRBJ1-1 NA TRBV6-2/TRBV6-3 TGTGCCAGCAGTTACTCGGGGGGCACTGAAGCTTTCTTT CASSYSGGTEAFF
NA TRBJ2-6 NA TRBV6-4 TGTGCCAGCAGCATATACAACTCTGGGGCCAACGTCCTGACTTTC CASSIYNSGANVLTF
NA TRBJ1-3 few TRBV28 TGTGCCAGCAGTTTGCCGGGTCCCTCTGGAAACACCATATATTTT CASSLPGPSGNTIYF
NA TRBJ1-3 NA TRBV5-1 TGCGCCAGCAGCTTTGACGGAAACACCATATATTTT CASSFDGNTIYF
NA TRBJ1-2 NA TRBV2 TGTGCCAGCAGAGGAGGAGGAGAGGGCTACACCTTC CASRGGGEGYTF
NA TRBJ1-2 NA TRBV5-1 TGCGCCAGCAGCCCGGGGCAAAGCTATGGCTACACCTTC CASSPGQSYGYTF
NA TRBJ1-5 NA TRBV6-5 TGTGCCAGCAGTTACGGGGTCAGTAGCAATCAGCCCCAGCATTTT CASSYGVSSNQPQHF
NA TRBJ2-5 NA TRBV10-3 TGTGCCATCAGTGAGTCTAGGGGAGAGACCCAGTACTTC CAISESRGETQYF
TRBD1 TRBJ2-7 few TRBV6-2/TRBV6-3 TGTGCCAGCAGTTCGTCAACCGGGACAGCCTTCTCCTACGAGCAGTACTTC CASSSSTGTAFSYEQYF
NA TRBJ2-7 NA TRBV4-3 TGCGCCAGCAGCCGATCCAGTTTTAGCTCCTACGAGCAGTACTTC CASSRSSFSSYEQYF
TRBD1 TRBJ1-2 NA TRBV5-1 TGCGCCAGCAGCTCTCTTGGACAGGGGAGCGGCTACACCTTC CASSSLGQGSGYTF
NA TRBJ2-7 few TRBV11-2 TGTGCCAGCAGCTTAGCCCACAGCTACGAGCAGTACTTC CASSLAHSYEQYF
NA TRBJ1-1 NA TRBV28 TGTGCCAGCAGTTTCCGACGGGCTGAAGCTTTCTTT CASSFRRAEAFF
NA TRBJ2-5 NA TRBV5-1 TGCGCCAGCAGCTTGGGGACACAGGGCCAAGAGACCCAGTACTTC CASSLGTQGQETQYF
TRBD1 TRBJ1-4 NA TRBV7-9 TGTGCCAGCAGCTCAGAGTGGGACAGGGGGCGCAGTAATGAAAAACTGTTTTTT CASSSEWDRGRSNEKLFF
NA TRBJ1-5 NA TRBV6-2/TRBV6-3 TGTGCCAGCAGTTACTCGGGGGGGGGTCAGCCCCAGCATTTT CASSYSGGGQPQHF
TRBD2 TRBJ2-1 NA TRBV6-2/TRBV6-3 TGTGCCAGCAGTTCGGGACTAGCCCCCGATGAGCAGTTCTTC CASSSGLAPDEQFF
NA TRBJ1-1 NA TRBV18 TGTGCCAGCTCACCATTGGTCGGGGGGAACACTGAAGCTTTCTTT CASSPLVGGNTEAFF
TRBD2 TRBJ2-1 NA TRBV24-1 TGTGCCACCAGTGATTTTACGGGAGGGGCTTCTAATGAGCAGTTCTTC CATSDFTGGASNEQFF